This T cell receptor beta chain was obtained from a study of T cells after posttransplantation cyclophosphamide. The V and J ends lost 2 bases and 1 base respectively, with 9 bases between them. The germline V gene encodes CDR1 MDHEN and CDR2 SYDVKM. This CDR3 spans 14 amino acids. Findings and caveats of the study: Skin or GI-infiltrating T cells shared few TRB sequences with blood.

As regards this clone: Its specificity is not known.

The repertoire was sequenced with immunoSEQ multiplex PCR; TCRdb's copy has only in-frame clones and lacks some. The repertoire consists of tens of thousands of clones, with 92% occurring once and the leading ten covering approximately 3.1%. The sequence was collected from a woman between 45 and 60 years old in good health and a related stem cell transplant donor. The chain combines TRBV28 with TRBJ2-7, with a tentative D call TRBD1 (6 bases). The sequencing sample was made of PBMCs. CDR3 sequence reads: CASSLTGLSYEQYF. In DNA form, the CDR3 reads TGTGCCAGCAGTTTAACAGGGTTGTCCTACGAGCAGTACTTC. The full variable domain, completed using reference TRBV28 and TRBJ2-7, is DVKVTQSSRYLVKRTGEKVFLECVQDMDHENMFWYRQDPGLGLRLIYFSYDVKMKEKGDIPEGYSVSREKKERFSLILESASTNQTSMYLCASSLTGLSYEQYFGPGTRLTVT.